Presented here are 10 T cell receptor beta chains from one specimen sequenced in a study of blood T cell repertoires in COVID-19. The assay was immunoSEQ multiplex PCR, and TCRdb's table has in-frame clones only and misses some. The sample carries about 130,000 clones, around 83% recorded once. Material: PBMCs or T cells enriched from blood (not recorded which). The receptors originated from a man aged 30 to 39 who had recovered from COVID-19.

This clone has only one observation. V gene TRBV9 combines with J gene TRBJ2-7, with TRBD1 as a possible D gene (5 bases). Looked up from germline, CDR1 is SGDLS and CDR2 is YYNGEE. CDR3 length equals 14 residues. Trimming stripped 0 bases from V and 6 bases from J, with 13 bases between. Here the CDR3 DNA reads TGTGCCAGCAGCGTAGGAGCAGGGTTGGGCGAGCAGTACTTC. This sequence encodes CASSVGAGLGEQYF. Combining the CDR3 with reference TRBV9 and TRBJ2-7 gives the whole variable domain DSGVTQTPKHLITATGQRVTLRCSPRSGDLSVYWYQQSLDQGLQFLIQYYNGEERAKGNILERFSAQQFPDLHSELNLSSLELGDSALYFCASSVGAGLGEQYFGPGTRLTVT.

The gene calls are TRBV5-6 and TRBJ1-1, with 10 bases identical to TRBD1. Germline-derived CDR1 and CDR2 are SGHDT and YYEEEE. This CDR3 has 16 amino acids. V lost 3 bases to trimming and J lost 5 bases; unmatched junction nucleotides: 10. The CDR3 region has the DNA TGTGCCAGCAGCTGGAGAGGGACAGGGGCAGGGACTGAAGCTTTCTTT. Translated, it gives CASSWRGTGAGTEAFF. Using reference TRBV5-6 and TRBJ1-1 for the parts outside the CDR3, the full variable domain is DAGVTQSPTHLIKTRGQQVTLRCSPKSGHDTVSWYQQALGQGPQFIFQYYEEEERQRGNFPDRFSGHQFPNYSSELNVNALLLGDSALYLCASSWRGTGAGTEAFFGQGTRLTVV.

The CDR3 spells CAIKQRPGQGAGGYTF. In DNA, the CDR3 is TGTGCCATCAAACAACGGCCGGGACAGGGGGCGGGTGGCTACACCTTC. This sequence joins TRBV10-3 and TRBJ1-2, with 12 bases matching TRBD1. The CDR3 loop spans 16 amino acids. CDR1 and CDR2 from the germline V gene are ENHRY and SYGVKD. J gave up 7 bases and V 7 bases, and 13 bases lay outside the gene matches.

The chain recombines TRBV6-5 with TRBJ2-2, with 7 bases lining up with TRBD1. Germline assignment: CDR1 MNHEY and CDR2 SVGAGI. The CDR3 sequence is 15 residues long. V lost 2 bases and J lost 5; bases outside the gene matches: 5. The CDR3 nucleotides are TGTGCCAGCAGTTACAGGGGGCTCTATACCGGGGAGCTGTTTTTT. Translated: CASSYRGLYTGELFF.

The chain has TRBV28 and TRBJ2-4, with D maybe TRBD1 (6 bases). V lost 4 bases and J lost 1, with 11 bases in between. The CDR3 loop spans 15 amino acids. Germline V gene sequence: CDR1 MDHEN, CDR2 SYDVKM. The CDR3 sequence: CASSSTQGAKNIQYF. DNA of the CDR3: TGTGCCAGCAGTTCAACACAGGGTGCCAAAAACATTCAGTACTTC.

V gene TRBV27 combines with J gene TRBJ1-1, with D unresolved. The ends were cut back, 0 bases at V and 6 bases at J, with 14 bases in the middle. Germline V gene lookup returns CDR1 MNHEY and CDR2 SMNVEV (reference sequence). This CDR3 is 15 amino acids long. CDR3 sequence reads: CASSLSRVLGPEAFF. The CDR3 region has the DNA TGTGCCAGCAGTTTATCGAGGGTTCTTGGACCTGAAGCTTTCTTT.

V is TRBV6-1 and J is TRBJ1-5, with D unresolved. The V gene lost 3 bases and the J gene lost 8 bases, with 11 bases spanning the gap. The CDR3 has 13 amino acids. Germline loops: CDR1 MNHNS, CDR2 SASEGT. The DNA of the CDR3 is TGTGCCAGCAGTGACCCCAGGTTAGAGCCCCAGCATTTT. Translation: CASSDPRLEPQHF.

The rearrangement joins TRBV5-1 to TRBJ1-2; perhaps TRBD1 as D (5 bases). Trimming took 4 bases from V and 8 from J, leaving 24 bases between them. Germline CDR1 SGHRS, CDR2 YFSETQ. The CDR3 loop spans 16 amino acids. The CDR3 here is CASSPGTASTSGGYTF. CDR3 DNA: TGCGCCAGCAGCCCCGGGACTGCCTCAACCTCGGGGGGCTACACCTTC.

V is TRBV27 and J is TRBJ1-3; D uncertain. Trimming stripped 6 bases from V and 0 bases from J, with 9 bases between. The germline gives CDR1 MNHEY, CDR2 SMNVEV (reference sequence). This CDR3 has 14 amino acids. The CDR3 sequence is CASSPGFSGNTIYF. The CDR3 nucleotides are TGTGCCAGCAGCCCGGGATTCTCTGGAAACACCATATATTTT.

The rearrangement links TRBV27 to TRBJ1-6; possibly TRBD1 for D (5 bases). The CDR3 covers 17 residues. V shed 2 bases and J shed 8 bases, with 19 bases lying between them. Per germline, CDR1 MNHEY and CDR2 SMNVEV (reference sequence). The CDR3 loop is CASSLSRAQQNYSPLHF. CDR3 DNA sequence: TGTGCCAGCAGTTTAAGCAGGGCCCAACAAAATTATTCACCCCTCCACTTT.